The 32 T cell receptor beta chains below all came from one sample that was sequenced in a study of identical twins. Each CDR3 protein is one row after TCRdb ran MiXCR on the 5' RACE reads. The sample consists of approximately 250,000 distinct CDR3 sequences, under 8.5% of them appearing once. This same sample was also part of a study on T cells expressing NK-cell markers.

Sequencing was done on a sample of CD8+ T cells sorted from blood. The receptors shown here come from a woman aged 18-29 years in good health.

This clonotype was counted ten times or more. The chain has TRBV25-1 and TRBJ2-5; D uncertain. CDR1 MGHDK and CDR2 SYGVNS come from the germline V gene. V shed 4 bases and J shed 5 bases, with 8 bases lying between them. The CDR3 has 12 residues. CDR3 protein: CASSAWGETQYF. CDR3 nucleotide sequence: TGTGCCAGCAGTGCTTGGGGTGAGACCCAGTACTTC.

The V gene is TRBV7-9, the J gene TRBJ2-1, with 7 bases matching TRBD2. This CDR3 contains 13 residues. CDR1 SEHNR and CDR2 FQNEAQ come from the germline V gene (reference sequence). The junction had 4 bases not matched to a gene; V was cut back by 2 bases and J by 9 bases. CDR3 protein: CASSLIAGAEQFF. The CDR3 nucleotides are TGTGCCAGCAGCTTAATTGCGGGAGCTGAGCAGTTCTTC.

This clonotype has more than one count but fewer than ten. This rearrangement joins TRBV28 to TRBJ1-5, with 8 bases fitting TRBD1. Germline CDR1 reads MDHEN; CDR2 reads SYDVKM. With V trimmed by 6 bases and J by 11 bases, 3 bases remained unmatched. The CDR3 has 11 residues. For the CDR3, the DNA is TGTGCCAGCAGGCTGACAGGGGCCCAGCATTTT. As protein: CASRLTGAQHF.

At least ten counts were recorded for this clonotype. The chain links TRBV7-3 to TRBJ2-1; tentatively, D is TRBD2 (7 bases). The CDR3 is 18 residues long. Germline V gene lookup returns CDR1 SGHTA and CDR2 FQGTGA. Trimming removed 1 base at V and 6 bases at J, with 22 bases between. This CDR3 reads CASSLISGAGVTGNEQFF. In DNA form, the CDR3 reads TGTGCCAGCAGCTTAATCTCGGGGGCGGGGGTTACGGGCAATGAGCAGTTCTTC.

The genes are TRBV9 and TRBJ2-1; D gene uncertain. With 4 bases removed from V and 8 bases from J, the gap between germline ends came to 13 bases. Germline CDR1 and CDR2: SGDLS and YYNGEE. This CDR3 comprises 13 residues. The CDR3 nucleotides read TGTGCCAGCAGCCCTCGAATCGGAGATGAGCAGTTCTTC. Protein product: CASSPRIGDEQFF.

The genes are TRBV11-3 and TRBJ2-3, with TRBD1 matching over 11 bases. Unmatched junction bases numbered 6, after V lost 5 bases and J lost 5 bases. The CDR3 runs to 15 residues. Germline CDR1 SGHNT, CDR2 YENEEA. The CDR3 protein is CASSAGQGVRDTQYF. DNA for the CDR3: TGTGCCAGCAGCGCGGGACAGGGGGTTAGAGATACGCAGTATTTT.

The V gene is TRBV7-2, the J gene TRBJ2-7, with D hard to call. CDR3 length: 17 residues. Germline CDR1 is SGHTA and CDR2 is FQGNSA. The germline V and J ends were trimmed by 1 base and 1 base, with 17 bases remaining between them. The CDR3 DNA reads TGTGCCAGCAGCTTAGGGCACGGCAGGAGTGCTTCCTACGAGCAGTACTTC. As protein: CASSLGHGRSASYEQYF. The full variable domain, with the rest looked up from reference TRBV7-2 and TRBJ2-7, is GAGVSQSPSNKVTEKGKDVELRCDPISGHTALYWYRQSLGQGLEFLIYFQGNSAPDKSGLPSDRFSAERTGGSVSTLTIQRTQQEDSAVYLCASSLGHGRSASYEQYFGPGTRLTVT.

This clonotype was detected many times. One end of the junction does not line up with germline, which may come from a read error. The rearrangement uses TRBV6-5 and TRBJ2-1; 11 bases align to TRBD2. The germline V gene encodes CDR1 MNHEY and CDR2 SVGAGI. This CDR3 comprises 15 residues. CDR3 in DNA: TGCGCCAGCAGCTATAGCGGGGGGGCATACAATGAGCAGTTCTTC. Its protein product is CASSYSGGAYNEQFF.

In this sample, this clonotype turned up many times. The rearrangement links TRBV7-9 to TRBJ2-7; 11 bases are a match to TRBD1. Germline V gives CDR1 SEHNR, CDR2 FQNEAQ (reference sequence). This CDR3 comprises 15 residues. Losses at the gene ends were 4 bases for V and 4 bases for J; bases not matched to a gene: 6. The CDR3 is CASSSYRDRGYEQYF. CDR3 DNA sequence: TGTGCCAGCAGCTCCTACCGGGACAGGGGGTACGAGCAGTACTTC.

The chain links TRBV10-3 to TRBJ2-4; TRBD2 matches at 8 bases. This CDR3 spans 16 amino acids. The trim removed 4 bases at V and 1 base at J, leaving 6 bases unmatched. CDR1 is ENHRY and CDR2 is SYGVKD in the germline V gene. The CDR3 is CAISGFGGGAKNIQYF. In nucleotides, the CDR3 is TGTGCCATCAGTGGATTTGGCGGGGGGGCCAAAAACATTCAGTACTTC.

The gene calls are TRBV6-2 or TRBV6-3 and TRBJ2-3; 9 nucleotides align to TRBD2. Trimming at V came to 7 bases and at J to 2 bases, leaving 10 bases not matched to a gene. The CDR3 covers 16 residues. Germline V CDR1 and CDR2: MNHEY, SVGEGT. The CDR3 DNA follows: TGTGCCAGCACTATGGCGGGGGGGCCCTCCACAGATACGCAGTATTTT. Amino acid sequence: CASTMAGGPSTDTQYF.

The V and J genes are TRBV20-1 and TRBJ1-1; D is ambiguous. From germline, CDR1 is DFQATT and CDR2 SNEGSKA (reference sequence). With 3 bases removed from V and 5 bases from J, the gap between germline ends came to 7 bases. The CDR3 spans 11 residues. CDR3 sequence: CSARSGTEAFF. In DNA, the CDR3 is TGCAGTGCTAGGTCGGGAACTGAAGCTTTCTTT.

This clonotype was seen ten or more times. This chain connects TRBV5-1 to TRBJ2-1, with TRBD1 matching over 9 bases. This CDR3 has 15 residues. The junction had 10 bases not matched to a gene; V was cut back by 4 bases and J by 8 bases. Germline lookup yields CDR1 SGHRS and CDR2 YFSETQ. CDR3 nucleotides: TGCGCCAGCAGCCGAACAGGGGGCTTCATTGATGAGCAGTTCTTC. Translation gives CASSRTGGFIDEQFF.

This clonotype was counted a few times. J is TRBJ2-7 and V is TRBV9; possible D gene TRBD2, 5 bases. The CDR3 is 15 amino acids. V lost 0 bases and J lost 6, with 16 bases in between. Germline CDR1 is SGDLS and CDR2 is YYNGEE. As DNA, the CDR3 is TGTGCCAGCAGCGTAGTTCCGGGGAGCTGGGCCGAGCAGTACTTC. This gives the protein CASSVVPGSWAEQYF.

The table lists this clonotype with a few counts. The CDR3 is CASSLGEGHSYEQYF. The DNA for the CDR3 is TGTGCCAGCAGCTTAGGCGAAGGACACTCCTACGAGCAGTACTTC. The chain couples TRBV7-8 to TRBJ2-7; maybe TRBD1 (5 bases). V dropped 1 base and J dropped 0 bases, with 10 bases sitting between them. The germline CDR1 and CDR2 sequences are SGHVS and FQNEAQ. The CDR3 contains 15 residues.

This clonotype was picked up many times. The V and J genes are TRBV27 and TRBJ2-3; 7 positions agree with TRBD2. The germline V gene has CDR1 MNHEY and CDR2 SMNVEV (reference sequence). The CDR3 loop spans 16 amino acids. With 3 bases clipped from V and 3 bases from J, the junction kept 9 bases outside the gene matches. CDR3 region: CASSFGSWGGTDTQYF. DNA for the CDR3: TGTGCCAGCAGTTTCGGTTCATGGGGGGGGACAGATACGCAGTATTTT.

This clonotype was counted at least ten times. The chain has TRBV5-1 and TRBJ1-1, with TRBD1 matching 8 bases. Germline loops: CDR1 SGHRS, CDR2 YFSETQ. After removal of 4 bases from V and 14 bases from J, the junction contained 13 bases not matched to a gene. The CDR3 runs to 13 residues. The DNA for the CDR3 is TGCGCCAGCAGCCCGAACCCGGGACAGGTTGTGTTCTTT. The encoded protein is CASSPNPGQVVFF.

This clonotype showed up just a few times. The J gene is TRBJ2-1, the V gene TRBV5-1, with 8 positions matching TRBD2. V shed 2 bases, J shed 8 bases, and the junction held 9 bases outside the gene matches. The CDR3 loop spans 15 amino acids. Germline V gene lookup returns CDR1 SGHRS and CDR2 YFSETQ. Written as DNA, the CDR3 is TGCGCCAGCAGCTTTACCGCGGGAGGAAGGGATGAGCAGTTCTTC. It yields the protein CASSFTAGGRDEQFF.

Ten or more counts support this clonotype. This chain connects TRBV12-3 or TRBV12-4 to TRBJ2-1; 8 bases are shared with TRBD2. This CDR3 is 14 amino acids long. Trimming cost V 7 bases and J 9 bases; bases outside gene matches: 11. The CDR3 here is CASTLSAGAGEQFF. The CDR3 region has the DNA TGTGCCAGCACCCTATCAGCGGGAGCAGGTGAGCAGTTCTTC.

The table lists this clonotype with a few counts. The CDR3 here is CASSVALQGGPPEAFF. CDR3 DNA sequence: TGTGCCAGCAGCGTAGCTCTTCAGGGTGGACCCCCTGAAGCTTTCTTT. V is TRBV9 and J is TRBJ1-1; perhaps TRBD1 as D (5 bases). The CDR3 sequence is 16 residues long. Deletions cut 0 bases from V and 6 bases from J, with 18 bases between. Germline V gives CDR1 SGDLS, CDR2 YYNGEE. The full variable domain, rest sourced from reference TRBV9 and TRBJ1-1, is DSGVTQTPKHLITATGQRVTLRCSPRSGDLSVYWYQQSLDQGLQFLIQYYNGEERAKGNILERFSAQQFPDLHSELNLSSLELGDSALYFCASSVALQGGPPEAFFGQGTRLTVV.

Judged by abundance, this clonotype is medium-sized. The rearrangement links TRBV20-1 to TRBJ2-3; the match to TRBD2 covers 9 bases. Germline CDR1 DFQATT, CDR2 SNEGSKA (reference sequence). CDR3 length equals 15 residues. V dropped 3 bases and J dropped 2; count of bases not matched to a gene: 6. CDR3 nucleotide sequence: TGCAGTGCTAGCCGGAGCGGGGGGACCACAGATACGCAGTATTTT. As protein: CSASRSGGTTDTQYF.

This clonotype has only a few counts. V usage is TRBV5-1 and J usage is TRBJ2-1; TRBD1 matches at 10 bases. Germline V gene data show CDR1 as SGHRS and CDR2 as YFSETQ. After removal of 4 bases from V and 15 bases from J, the junction contained 13 bases not matched to a gene. This CDR3 contains 14 residues. The CDR3 sequence is CASSQSGTGVDGFF. The CDR3 DNA sequence: TGCGCCAGCAGCCAGTCCGGGACAGGGGTAGATGGGTTCTTC.

The V gene is TRBV27, the J gene TRBJ1-2, with D hard to call. The CDR3 contains 15 residues. Trimming took 8 bases from V and 0 from J, leaving 16 bases between them. Germline V gene data show CDR1 as MNHEY and CDR2 as SMNVEV (reference sequence). The CDR3 loop reads CASLPGGISNYGYTF. The CDR3, as DNA: TGTGCCAGCCTCCCAGGCGGGATCTCTAACTATGGCTACACCTTC.

The sample holds many counts of this clonotype. This sequence joins TRBV6-6 and TRBJ2-7; 7 bases agree with TRBD1. Germline CDR1 and CDR2: MNHNY and SVGAGI (reference sequence). J was trimmed by 6 bases and V by 4 bases; bases with no gene match: 6. The CDR3 spans 13 residues. DNA of the CDR3: TGTGCCAGCAGTTTTCCAGGGGGTGGCGAGCAGTACTTC. Protein: CASSFPGGGEQYF.

The chain carries TRBV29-1 and TRBJ2-1; a weak D match, TRBD1 (5 bases). The CDR3 has 13 amino acids. The germline CDR1 and CDR2 sequences are SQVTM and ANQGSEA. Trimming left V 8 bases short and J 5 bases short, with 16 bases between. CDR3 protein: CSPYGADNNEQFF. In DNA, the CDR3 is TGCAGCCCATATGGGGCGGATAACAATGAGCAGTTCTTC.

The chain has TRBV12-3 or TRBV12-4 and TRBJ1-5; a possible D gene is TRBD1 (5 bases). V lost 3 bases, J lost 2 bases, and 14 bases lay in between. CDR3 length: 16 residues. The CDR3 is CASSFLGSGGNQPQHF. The CDR3, as DNA: TGTGCCAGCAGTTTCCTGGGATCGGGGGGCAATCAGCCCCAGCATTTT.

The gene calls are TRBV7-8 and TRBJ1-2, with D unclear. CDR3 length equals 16 residues. The V gene's germline CDR1 is SGHVS and CDR2 FQNEAQ. Trimming shortened V by 2 bases and J by 0 bases, and 13 bases separated the two germline ends. In DNA form, the CDR3 reads TGTGCCAGCAGCTTATCCGGCAGCTCATCTAACTATGGCTACACCTTC. Amino acid sequence: CASSLSGSSSNYGYTF.

This clonotype appeared a few times. The J gene is TRBJ1-6, the V gene TRBV27, with D unclear. V dropped 4 bases and J dropped 13 bases, with 11 bases sitting between them. The CDR3 is made up of 12 amino acids. Germline V gives CDR1 MNHEY, CDR2 SMNVEV (reference sequence). CDR3 sequence (DNA): TGTGCCAGCAGTTCGGGAGTGAGGCCCCTCCACTTT. Residues: CASSSGVRPLHF.

This clonotype was seen only a few times. The CDR3 is CASSSIDGDGYEQYF. For the CDR3, the DNA is TGTGCCAGCAGCAGCATCGACGGGGACGGATACGAGCAGTACTTC. V gene TRBV5-4 combines with J gene TRBJ2-7; D may match TRBD1 or TRBD2 (5 bases each). The CDR3 is 15 residues long. Deletions cut 4 bases from V and 4 bases from J, with 18 bases between. Germline values: CDR1 SGHNT, CDR2 YYREEE (reference sequence).

There are many counts of this clonotype. This chain links TRBV5-1 with TRBJ1-1; D gene ambiguous. CDR3 size: 15 residues. Trimming shortened V by 0 bases and J by 1 base, and 10 bases separated the two germline ends. Germline V gene data show CDR1 as SGHRS and CDR2 as YFSETQ. The CDR3 DNA follows: TGCGCCAGCAGCTTGGAAGTACACTCGAACACTGAAGCTTTCTTT. Translation: CASSLEVHSNTEAFF.

This chain links TRBV4-2 with TRBJ2-7; 10 positions match TRBD2. The V gene end was trimmed by 1 base and the J gene end by 12 bases; junction bases not matched to a gene: 15. The CDR3 loop spans 16 amino acids. The germline V gene has CDR1 LGHNA and CDR2 YNFKEQ. CDR3 nucleotide sequence: TGTGCCAGCAGCCAAGCTGTGAGGCTAGCGGGGGATCCCCCGTACTTC. This translates into CASSQAVRLAGDPPYF.

The chain joins TRBV3-1 to TRBJ2-3, with 8 bases aligning to TRBD1. Trimming removed 1 base from V and 0 bases from J; junction bases left unmatched: 0. Germline V lookup: CDR1 LGHDT, CDR2 YNNKEL (reference sequence). The CDR3 loop spans 15 amino acids. The CDR3 coding sequence is TGTGCCAGCAGCCAAGGGACAGGGAGCACAGATACGCAGTATTTT. It translates to CASSQGTGSTDTQYF.